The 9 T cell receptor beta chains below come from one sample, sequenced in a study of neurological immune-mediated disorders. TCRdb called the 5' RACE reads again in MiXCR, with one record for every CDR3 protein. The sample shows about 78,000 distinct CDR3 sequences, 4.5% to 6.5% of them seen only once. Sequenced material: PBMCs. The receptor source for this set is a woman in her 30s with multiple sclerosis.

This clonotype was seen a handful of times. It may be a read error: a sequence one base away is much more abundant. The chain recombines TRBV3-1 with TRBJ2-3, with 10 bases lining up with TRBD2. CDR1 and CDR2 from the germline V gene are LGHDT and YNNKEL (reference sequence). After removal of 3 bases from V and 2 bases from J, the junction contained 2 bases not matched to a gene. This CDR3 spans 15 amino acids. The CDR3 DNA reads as TGTGCCAGCAGCCACGGACTAGCGGTCACAGATACGCAGTATTTT. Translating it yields CASSHGLAVTDTQYF.

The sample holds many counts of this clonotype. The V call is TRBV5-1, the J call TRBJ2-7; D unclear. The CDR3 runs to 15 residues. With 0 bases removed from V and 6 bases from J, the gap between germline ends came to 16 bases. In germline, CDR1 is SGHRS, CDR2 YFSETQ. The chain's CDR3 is CASSLESGEKVEQYV. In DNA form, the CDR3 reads TGCGCCAGCAGCTTGGAGTCAGGAGAAAAAGTCGAGCAGTACGTC.

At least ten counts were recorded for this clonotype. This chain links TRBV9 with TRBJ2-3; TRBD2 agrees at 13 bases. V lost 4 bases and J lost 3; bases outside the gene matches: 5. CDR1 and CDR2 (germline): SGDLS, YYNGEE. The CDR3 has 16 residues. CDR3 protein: CASSPRGLAGTDTQYF. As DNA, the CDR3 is TGTGCCAGCAGCCCGCGGGGACTAGCGGGGACAGATACGCAGTATTTT.

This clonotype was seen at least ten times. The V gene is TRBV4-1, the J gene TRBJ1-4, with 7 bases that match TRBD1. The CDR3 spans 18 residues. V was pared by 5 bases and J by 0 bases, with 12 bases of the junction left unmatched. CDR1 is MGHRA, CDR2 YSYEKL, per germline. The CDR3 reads CASSGRQGTMTTNEKLFF. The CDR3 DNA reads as TGCGCCAGCAGCGGACGACAGGGAACAATGACAACTAATGAAAAACTGTTTTTT.

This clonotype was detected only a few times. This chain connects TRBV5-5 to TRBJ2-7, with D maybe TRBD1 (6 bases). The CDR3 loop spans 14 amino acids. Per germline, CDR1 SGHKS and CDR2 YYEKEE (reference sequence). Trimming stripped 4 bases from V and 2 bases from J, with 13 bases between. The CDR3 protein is CASSPGHSAYEQYF. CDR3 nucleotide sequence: TGTGCCAGCAGCCCGGGACATAGCGCCTACGAGCAGTACTTC.

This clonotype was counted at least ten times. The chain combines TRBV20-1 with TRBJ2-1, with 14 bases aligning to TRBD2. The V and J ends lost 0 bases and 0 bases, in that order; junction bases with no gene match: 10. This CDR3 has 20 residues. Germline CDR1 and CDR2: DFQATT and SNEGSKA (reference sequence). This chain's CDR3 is CSARDQGLAGATSSYNEQFF. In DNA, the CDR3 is TGCAGTGCTAGAGACCAGGGACTAGCGGGAGCAACCAGCTCCTACAATGAGCAGTTCTTC.

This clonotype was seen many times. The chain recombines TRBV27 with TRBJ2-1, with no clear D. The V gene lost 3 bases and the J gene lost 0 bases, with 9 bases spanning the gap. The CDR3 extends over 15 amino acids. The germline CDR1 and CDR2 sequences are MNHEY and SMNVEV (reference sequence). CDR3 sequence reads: CASSLASSSYNEQFF. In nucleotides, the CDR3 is TGTGCCAGCAGTTTGGCCTCGAGCTCCTACAATGAGCAGTTCTTC.

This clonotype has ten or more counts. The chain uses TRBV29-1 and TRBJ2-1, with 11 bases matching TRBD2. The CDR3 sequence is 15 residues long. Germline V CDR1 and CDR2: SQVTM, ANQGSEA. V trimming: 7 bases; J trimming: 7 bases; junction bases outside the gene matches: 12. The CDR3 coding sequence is TGCAGCGCGGCGAGGGGACTAGCGGTGGGGAATGAGCAGTTCTTC. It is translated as CSAARGLAVGNEQFF.

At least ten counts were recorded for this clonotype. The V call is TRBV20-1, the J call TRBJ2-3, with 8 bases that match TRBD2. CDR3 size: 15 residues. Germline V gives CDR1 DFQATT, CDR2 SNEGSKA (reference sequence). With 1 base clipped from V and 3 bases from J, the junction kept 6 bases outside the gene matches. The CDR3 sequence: CSARGVRGGTDTQYF. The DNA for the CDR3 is TGCAGTGCTAGAGGGGTTCGGGGGGGTACAGATACGCAGTATTTT.